This TCR beta chain was identified during a study of blood T cell repertoires in COVID-19. Study summary: Spain, Italy and the United States supplied samples that represented acute and convalescent COVID-19. T cells, B-cell-depleted T cells, or PBMCs supplied cDNA or gDNA.

Per the original methods: How many nucleated cells were present was estimated from reference gene primer amplification. Repertoires were generated with immunoSEQ multiplex PCR, while TCRdb's copy carries only in-frame clones and drops some. That table furnishes V, J and clone size, whereas the DNA furnished D and trimming. This sample yields under 250,000 clones, of which more than 70% are seen a single time; about 3.8% belongs to the top ten. Material: peripheral blood. This TCR was sampled from a woman older than 75 with acute or convalescent COVID-19.

The CDR3, as DNA: TGCAGTGCTAGTCCTTTGCGGGGGTCGGATACGCAGTATTTT. Protein: CSASPLRGSDTQYF. This chain joins TRBV20-1 and TRBJ2-3, with 7 nucleotides matching TRBD2. This CDR3 has 14 residues. J lost 6 bases, V lost 3 bases, and 9 bases had no gene match. Per the germline V gene, CDR1 is DFQATT and CDR2 is SNEGSKA (reference sequence).